The clone carrying this TCR beta chain occurred once. This specimen belongs to a study of Ad26.COV2.S vaccination and SARS-CoV-2 variants. Treatment defined: roughly 19 received Ad26.COV2.S at low or high dose, single or two shots; several received placebo; per-sample allocation not given. Each sample was drawn 63 days after the first injection (of vaccine or placebo). Only in-frame clones appear in the TCRdb table, and some are missing; sequencing was by immunoSEQ multiplex PCR. Of about 260,000 clones in the sample, 87% were seen once. CDR3 length equals 15 residues. The ends were cut back, 3 bases at V and 5 bases at J, with 16 bases in the middle. Germline V lookup: CDR1 ENHRY, CDR2 SYGVKD.

This sequence joins TRBV10-3 and TRBJ1-2; the D gene is possibly TRBD1 (5 bases). The receptor was derived from a person aged 18-65 years who received the Ad26.COV2.S COVID-19 vaccine or a placebo. Sequenced here: peripheral blood, sampled in a trial of Ad26.COV2.S vaccine versus placebo. The CDR3 DNA follows: TGTGCCATCAGTGACACCGCGCAGGGTGGGTATGGCTACACCTTC. This codes for CAISDTAQGGYGYTF.